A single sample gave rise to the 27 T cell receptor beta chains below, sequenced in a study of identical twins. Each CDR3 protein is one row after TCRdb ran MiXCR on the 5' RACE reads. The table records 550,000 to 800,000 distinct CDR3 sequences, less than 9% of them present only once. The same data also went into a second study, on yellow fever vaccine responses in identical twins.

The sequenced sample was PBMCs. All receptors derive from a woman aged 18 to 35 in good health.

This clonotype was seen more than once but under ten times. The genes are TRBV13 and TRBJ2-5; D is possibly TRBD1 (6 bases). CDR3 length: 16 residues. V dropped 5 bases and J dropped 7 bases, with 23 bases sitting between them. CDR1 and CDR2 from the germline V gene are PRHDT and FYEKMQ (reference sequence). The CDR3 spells CASSPEPGTPLWTQYF. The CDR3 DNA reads TGTGCCAGCAGCCCAGAGCCCGGGACACCCCTTTGGACCCAGTACTTC.

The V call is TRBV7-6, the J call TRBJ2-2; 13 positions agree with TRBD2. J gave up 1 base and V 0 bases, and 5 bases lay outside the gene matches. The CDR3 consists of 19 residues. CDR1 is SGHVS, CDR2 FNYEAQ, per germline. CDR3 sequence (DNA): TGTGCCAGCAGCTTAGCCGGGACTAGCGGGACCTTGAACACCGGGGAGCTGTTTTTT. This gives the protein CASSLAGTSGTLNTGELFF. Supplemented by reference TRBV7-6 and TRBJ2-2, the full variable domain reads GAGVSQSPRYKVTKRGQDVALRCDPISGHVSLYWYRQALGQGPEFLTYFNYEAQQDKSGLPNDRFSAERPEGSISTLTIQRTEQRDSAMYRCASSLAGTSGTLNTGELFFGEGSRLTVL.

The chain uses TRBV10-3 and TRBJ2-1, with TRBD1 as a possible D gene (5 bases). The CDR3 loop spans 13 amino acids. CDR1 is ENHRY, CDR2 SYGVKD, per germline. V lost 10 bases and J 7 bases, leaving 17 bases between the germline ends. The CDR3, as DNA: TGTGCCAGCCTCGGACAATCGTTGAATGAGCAGTTCTTC. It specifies CASLGQSLNEQFF.

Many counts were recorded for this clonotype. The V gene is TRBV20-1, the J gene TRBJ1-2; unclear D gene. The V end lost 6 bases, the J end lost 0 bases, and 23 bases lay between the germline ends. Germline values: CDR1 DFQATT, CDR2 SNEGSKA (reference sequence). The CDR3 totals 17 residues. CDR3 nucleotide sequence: TGCAGTGCCGGAGAGTCAGCACGATATATTTCTAACTATGGCTACACCTTC. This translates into CSAGESARYISNYGYTF.

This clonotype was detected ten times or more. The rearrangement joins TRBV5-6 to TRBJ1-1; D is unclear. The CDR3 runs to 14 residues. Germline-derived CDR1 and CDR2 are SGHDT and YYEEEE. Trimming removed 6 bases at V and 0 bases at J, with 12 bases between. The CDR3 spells CASNFPGMNTEAFF. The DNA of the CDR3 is TGTGCCAGCAATTTCCCAGGTATGAACACTGAAGCTTTCTTT.

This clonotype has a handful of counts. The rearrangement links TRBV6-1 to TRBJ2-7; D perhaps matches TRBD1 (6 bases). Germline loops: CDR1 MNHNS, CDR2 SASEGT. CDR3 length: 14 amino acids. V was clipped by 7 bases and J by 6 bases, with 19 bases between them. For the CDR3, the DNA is TGTGCCAGCACCTACCCCAGGGACACCCCCGAGCAGTACTTC. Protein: CASTYPRDTPEQYF.

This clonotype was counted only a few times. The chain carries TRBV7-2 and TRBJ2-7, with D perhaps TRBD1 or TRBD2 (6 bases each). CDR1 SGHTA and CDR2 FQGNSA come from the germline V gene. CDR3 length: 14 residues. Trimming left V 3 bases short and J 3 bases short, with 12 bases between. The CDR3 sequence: CASSFGGPDYEQYF. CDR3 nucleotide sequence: TGTGCCAGCAGCTTTGGGGGGCCTGACTACGAGCAGTACTTC. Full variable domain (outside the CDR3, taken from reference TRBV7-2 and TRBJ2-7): GAGVSQSPSNKVTEKGKDVELRCDPISGHTALYWYRQSLGQGLEFLIYFQGNSAPDKSGLPSDRFSAERTGGSVSTLTIQRTQQEDSAVYLCASSFGGPDYEQYFGPGTRLTVT.

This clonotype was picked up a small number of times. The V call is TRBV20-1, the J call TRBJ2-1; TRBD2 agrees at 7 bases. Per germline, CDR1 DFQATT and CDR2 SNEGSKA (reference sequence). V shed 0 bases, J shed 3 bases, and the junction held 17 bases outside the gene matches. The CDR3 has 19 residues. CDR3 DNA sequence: TGCAGTGCTAGAGATCAGGGCGGCGGGAGAGTTGCTTACTACAATGAGCAGTTCTTC. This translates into CSARDQGGGRVAYYNEQFF.

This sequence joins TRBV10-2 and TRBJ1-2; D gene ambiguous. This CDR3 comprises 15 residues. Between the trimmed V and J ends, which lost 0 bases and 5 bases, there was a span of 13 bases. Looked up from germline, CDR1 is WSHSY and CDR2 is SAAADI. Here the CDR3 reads CASSESSGPGYGYTF. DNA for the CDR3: TGCGCCAGCAGTGAGTCGTCAGGTCCGGGTTATGGCTACACCTTC.

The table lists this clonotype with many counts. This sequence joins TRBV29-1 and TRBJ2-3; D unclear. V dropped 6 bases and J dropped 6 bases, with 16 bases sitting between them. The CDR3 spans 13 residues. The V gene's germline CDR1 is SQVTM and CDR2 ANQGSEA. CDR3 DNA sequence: TGCAGCGTGGGCCCTAGGCTAGGGGATACGCAGTATTTT. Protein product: CSVGPRLGDTQYF.

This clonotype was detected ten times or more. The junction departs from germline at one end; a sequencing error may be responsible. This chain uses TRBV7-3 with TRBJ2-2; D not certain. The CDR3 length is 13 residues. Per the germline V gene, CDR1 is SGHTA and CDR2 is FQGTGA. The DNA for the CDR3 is TGCGCCAGCAGCTTGTCCAGTACCGGGGAGCTGTTTTTT. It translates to CASSLSSTGELFF.

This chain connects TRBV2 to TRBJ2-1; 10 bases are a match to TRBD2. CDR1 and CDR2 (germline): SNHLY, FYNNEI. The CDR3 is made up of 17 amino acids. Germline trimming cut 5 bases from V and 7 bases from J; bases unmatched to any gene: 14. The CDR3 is CASSPTGLAGVGNEQFF. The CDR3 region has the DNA TGTGCCAGCAGTCCGACGGGGCTAGCGGGAGTGGGGAATGAGCAGTTCTTC.

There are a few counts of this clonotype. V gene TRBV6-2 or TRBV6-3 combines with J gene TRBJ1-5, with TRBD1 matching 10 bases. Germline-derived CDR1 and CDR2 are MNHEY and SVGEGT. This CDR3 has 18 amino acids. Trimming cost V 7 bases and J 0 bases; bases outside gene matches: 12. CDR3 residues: CASNSPLGTGDSNQPQHF. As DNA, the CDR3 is TGTGCCAGCAACAGCCCCCTAGGGACAGGGGATAGCAATCAGCCCCAGCATTTT.

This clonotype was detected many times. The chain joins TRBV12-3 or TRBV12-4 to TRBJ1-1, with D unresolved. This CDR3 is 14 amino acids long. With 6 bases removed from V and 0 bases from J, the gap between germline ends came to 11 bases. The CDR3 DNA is TGTGCCAGCAGGCCCGGGCGGATGAACACTGAAGCTTTCTTT. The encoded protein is CASRPGRMNTEAFF.

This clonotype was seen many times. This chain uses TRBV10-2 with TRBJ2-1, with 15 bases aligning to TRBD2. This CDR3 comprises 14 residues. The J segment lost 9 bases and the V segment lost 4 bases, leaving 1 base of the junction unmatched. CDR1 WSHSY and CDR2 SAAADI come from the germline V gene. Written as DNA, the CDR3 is TGCGCCAGCAGTGGGACTAGCGGGGGGGTTGAGCAGTTCTTC. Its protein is CASSGTSGGVEQFF.

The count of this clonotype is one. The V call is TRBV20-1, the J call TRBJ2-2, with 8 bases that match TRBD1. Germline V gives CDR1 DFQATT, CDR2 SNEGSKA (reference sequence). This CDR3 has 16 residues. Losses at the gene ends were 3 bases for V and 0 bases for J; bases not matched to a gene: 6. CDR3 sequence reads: CSARRRQGSNTGELFF. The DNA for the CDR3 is TGCAGTGCTAGGAGGAGACAGGGGTCGAACACCGGGGAGCTGTTTTTT.

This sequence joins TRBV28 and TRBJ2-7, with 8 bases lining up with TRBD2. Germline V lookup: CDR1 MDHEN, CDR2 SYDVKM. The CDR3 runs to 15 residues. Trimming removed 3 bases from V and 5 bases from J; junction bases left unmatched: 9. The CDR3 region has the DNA TGTGCCAGCAGTTTGTCGGGGGGGTTTGGCAACGAGCAGTACTTC. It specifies CASSLSGGFGNEQYF.

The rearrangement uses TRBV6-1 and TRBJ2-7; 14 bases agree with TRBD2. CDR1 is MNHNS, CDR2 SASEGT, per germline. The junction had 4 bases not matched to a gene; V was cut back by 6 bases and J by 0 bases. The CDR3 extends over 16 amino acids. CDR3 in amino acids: CASSLTSGRGSYEQYF. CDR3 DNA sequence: TGTGCCAGCAGCCTGACTAGCGGGAGGGGCTCCTACGAGCAGTACTTC.

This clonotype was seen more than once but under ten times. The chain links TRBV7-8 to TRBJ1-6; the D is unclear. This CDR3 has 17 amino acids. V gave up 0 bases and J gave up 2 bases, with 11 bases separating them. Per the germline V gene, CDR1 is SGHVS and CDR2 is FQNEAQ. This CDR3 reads CASSLAGSGPYNSPLHF. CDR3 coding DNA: TGTGCCAGCAGCTTAGCGGGGAGCGGCCCCTATAATTCACCCCTCCACTTT.

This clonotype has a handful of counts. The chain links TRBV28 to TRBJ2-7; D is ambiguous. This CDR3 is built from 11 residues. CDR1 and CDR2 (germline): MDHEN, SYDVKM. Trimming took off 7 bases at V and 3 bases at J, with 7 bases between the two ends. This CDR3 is CASTNFYEQYF. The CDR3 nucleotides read TGTGCCAGCACCAATTTCTACGAGCAGTACTTC.

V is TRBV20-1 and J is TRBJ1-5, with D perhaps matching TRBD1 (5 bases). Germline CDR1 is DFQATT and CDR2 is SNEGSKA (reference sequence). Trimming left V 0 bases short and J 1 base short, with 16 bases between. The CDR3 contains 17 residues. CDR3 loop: CSARDSGQGLSNQPQHF. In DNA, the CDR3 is TGCAGTGCTAGAGATTCGGGGCAGGGACTGAGCAATCAGCCCCAGCATTTT.

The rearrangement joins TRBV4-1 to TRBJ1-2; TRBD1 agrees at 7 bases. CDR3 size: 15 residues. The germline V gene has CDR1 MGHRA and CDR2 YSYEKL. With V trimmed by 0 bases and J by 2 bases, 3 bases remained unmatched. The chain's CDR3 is CASSQEGTVNYGYTF. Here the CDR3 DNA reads TGCGCCAGCAGCCAAGAAGGGACAGTGAACTATGGCTACACCTTC.

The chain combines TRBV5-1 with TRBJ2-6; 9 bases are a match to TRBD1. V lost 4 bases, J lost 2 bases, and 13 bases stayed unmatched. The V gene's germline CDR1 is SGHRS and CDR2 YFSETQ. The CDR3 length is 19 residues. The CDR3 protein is CASSRGQGSMAPGANVLTF. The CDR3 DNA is TGCGCCAGCAGCCGGGGACAGGGAAGTATGGCTCCTGGGGCCAACGTCCTGACTTTC.

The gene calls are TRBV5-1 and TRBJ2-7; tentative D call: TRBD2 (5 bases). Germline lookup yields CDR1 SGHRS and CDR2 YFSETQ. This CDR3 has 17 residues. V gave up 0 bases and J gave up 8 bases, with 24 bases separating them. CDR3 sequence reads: CASSLEGGPVLPTKQYF. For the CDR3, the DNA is TGCGCCAGCAGCTTGGAGGGCGGGCCTGTGTTGCCTACGAAGCAGTACTTC.

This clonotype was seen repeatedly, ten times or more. The CDR3 protein is CASSANLDVGELFF. In DNA form, the CDR3 reads TGTGCCAGCAGCGCCAACTTGGACGTCGGGGAGCTGTTTTTT. The chain has TRBV7-6 and TRBJ2-2; unclear D gene. The CDR3 is 14 residues long. V was cut by 5 bases and J by 7 bases, with 14 bases left in between. Germline V CDR1 and CDR2: SGHVS, FNYEAQ.

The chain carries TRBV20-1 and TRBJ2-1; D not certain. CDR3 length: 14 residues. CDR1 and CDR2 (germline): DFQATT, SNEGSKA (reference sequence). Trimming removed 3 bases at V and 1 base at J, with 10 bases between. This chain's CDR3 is CSASWGTSYNEQFF. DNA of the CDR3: TGCAGTGCTAGTTGGGGTACTTCCTACAATGAGCAGTTCTTC.

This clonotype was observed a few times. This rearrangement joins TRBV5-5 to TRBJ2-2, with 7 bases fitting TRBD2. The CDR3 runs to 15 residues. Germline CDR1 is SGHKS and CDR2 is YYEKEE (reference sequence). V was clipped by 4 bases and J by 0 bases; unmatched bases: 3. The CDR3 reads CASSLRETNTGELFF. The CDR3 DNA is TGTGCCAGCAGCCTGCGGGAGACGAACACCGGGGAGCTGTTTTTT.